This TCR beta chain was sequenced for a study of shared clonotypes between healthy human individuals. The germline V gene encodes CDR1 SGHVS and CDR2 FNYEAQ. The germline V and J ends were trimmed by 2 bases and 6 bases, with 8 bases remaining between them. This CDR3 comprises 13 residues. Sequencing was performed with immunoSEQ multiplex PCR; in TCRdb, only in-frame clones are kept and a portion is missing. The sample contains roughly 2.4 million clones, nearly 97% of which appear only once. The sample consisted of naive CD4+ T cells sorted from blood. Sample subset: CD45RA+ positively selected. The TCR comes from a young man in good health. The genes are TRBV7-6 and TRBJ1-5, with D unresolved. The CDR3, as DNA: TGTGCCAGCAGCTTAATGGGAGGTCAGCCCCAGCATTTT. Amino acids: CASSLMGGQPQHF.